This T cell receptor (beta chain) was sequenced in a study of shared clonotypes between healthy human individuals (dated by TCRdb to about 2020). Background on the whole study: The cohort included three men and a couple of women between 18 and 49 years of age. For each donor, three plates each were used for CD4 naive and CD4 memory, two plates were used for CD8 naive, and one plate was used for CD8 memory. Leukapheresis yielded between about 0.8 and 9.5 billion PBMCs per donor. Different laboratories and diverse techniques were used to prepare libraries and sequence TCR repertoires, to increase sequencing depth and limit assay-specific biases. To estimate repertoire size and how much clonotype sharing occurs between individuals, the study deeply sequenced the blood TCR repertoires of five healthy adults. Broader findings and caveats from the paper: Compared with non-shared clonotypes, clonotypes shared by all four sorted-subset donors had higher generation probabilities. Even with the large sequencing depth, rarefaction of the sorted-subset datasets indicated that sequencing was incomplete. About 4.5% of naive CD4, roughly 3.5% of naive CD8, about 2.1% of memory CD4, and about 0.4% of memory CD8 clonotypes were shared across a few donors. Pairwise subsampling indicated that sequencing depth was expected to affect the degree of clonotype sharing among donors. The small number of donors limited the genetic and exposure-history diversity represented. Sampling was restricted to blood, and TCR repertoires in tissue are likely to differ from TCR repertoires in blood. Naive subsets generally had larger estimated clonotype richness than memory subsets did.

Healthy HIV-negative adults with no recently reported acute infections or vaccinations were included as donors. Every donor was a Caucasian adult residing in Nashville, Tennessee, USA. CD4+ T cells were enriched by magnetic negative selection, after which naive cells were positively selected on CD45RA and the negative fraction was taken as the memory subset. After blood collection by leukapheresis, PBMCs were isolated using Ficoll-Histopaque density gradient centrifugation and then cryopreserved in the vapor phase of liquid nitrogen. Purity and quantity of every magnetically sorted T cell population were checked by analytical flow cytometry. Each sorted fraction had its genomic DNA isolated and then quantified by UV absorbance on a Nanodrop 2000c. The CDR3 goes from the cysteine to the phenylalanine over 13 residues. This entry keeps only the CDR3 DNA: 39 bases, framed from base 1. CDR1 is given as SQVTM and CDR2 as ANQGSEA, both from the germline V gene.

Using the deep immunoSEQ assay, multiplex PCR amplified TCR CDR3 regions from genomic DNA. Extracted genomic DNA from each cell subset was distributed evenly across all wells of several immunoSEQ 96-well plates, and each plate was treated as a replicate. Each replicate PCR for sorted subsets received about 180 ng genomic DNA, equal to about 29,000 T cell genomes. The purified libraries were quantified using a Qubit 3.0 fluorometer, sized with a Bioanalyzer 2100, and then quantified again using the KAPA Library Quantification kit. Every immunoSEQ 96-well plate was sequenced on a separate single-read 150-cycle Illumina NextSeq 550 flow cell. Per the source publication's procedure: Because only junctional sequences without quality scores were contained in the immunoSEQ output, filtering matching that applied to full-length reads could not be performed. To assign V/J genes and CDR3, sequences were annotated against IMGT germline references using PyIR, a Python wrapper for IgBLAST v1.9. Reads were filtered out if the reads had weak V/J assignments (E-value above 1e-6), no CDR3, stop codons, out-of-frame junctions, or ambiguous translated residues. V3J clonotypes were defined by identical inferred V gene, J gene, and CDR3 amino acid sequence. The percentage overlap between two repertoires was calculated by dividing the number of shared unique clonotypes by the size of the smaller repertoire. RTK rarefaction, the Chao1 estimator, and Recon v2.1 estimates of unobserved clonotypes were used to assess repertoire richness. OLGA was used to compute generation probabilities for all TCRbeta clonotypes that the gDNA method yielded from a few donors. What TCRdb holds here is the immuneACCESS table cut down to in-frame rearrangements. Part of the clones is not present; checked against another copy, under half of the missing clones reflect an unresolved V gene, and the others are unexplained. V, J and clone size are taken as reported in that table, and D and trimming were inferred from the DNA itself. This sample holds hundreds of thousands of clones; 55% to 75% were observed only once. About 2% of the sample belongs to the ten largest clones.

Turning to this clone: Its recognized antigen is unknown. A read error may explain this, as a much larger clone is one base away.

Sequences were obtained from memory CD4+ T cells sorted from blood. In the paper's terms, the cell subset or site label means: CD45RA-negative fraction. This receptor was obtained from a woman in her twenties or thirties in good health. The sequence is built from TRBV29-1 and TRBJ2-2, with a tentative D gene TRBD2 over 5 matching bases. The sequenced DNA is TGCAGCGCCCGATCTCTGAACACCGGGGAGCTGCTTTTT. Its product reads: CSARSLNTGELLF.